This entry describes one TCR beta chain. Its antigen is currently unknown. The record originates from a study of OX40 agonist ivuxolimab in advanced cancers. As for the study in general: The drug used for patients, ivuxolimab, was an agonistic anti-OX40 (CD134) antibody. Recorded diagnoses for dose-escalation patients were hepatocellular carcinoma, melanoma, renal cell or head and neck cancer.

Germline loops: CDR1 SGHDN, CDR2 FVKESK. J was trimmed by 6 bases and V by 3 bases; bases with no gene match: 9. This CDR3 is built from 16 residues. Here immunoSEQ multiplex PCR was the method, and the copy in TCRdb shows in-frame clones only, minus some. Of fewer than 55,000 clones listed, 87% are singletons. Overall study findings and caveats: The CD4+ and CD8+ T cells in the blood had expanded clonally by week 6 at 0.1 to 3.0 mg/kg.

This specimen consisted of CD4+ or CD8+ T cells sorted from blood, obtained in a trial of the OX40 agonist ivuxolimab. This sequence was found in an adult with an advanced solid tumor such as melanoma, head and neck, liver or kidney cancer. The genes are TRBV14 and TRBJ2-1; the match to TRBD2 covers 9 bases. DNA of the CDR3: TGTGCCAGCAGCCACCTTAGCGGGAGTTTAGGCAATGAGCAGTTCTTC. Protein product: CASSHLSGSLGNEQFF.